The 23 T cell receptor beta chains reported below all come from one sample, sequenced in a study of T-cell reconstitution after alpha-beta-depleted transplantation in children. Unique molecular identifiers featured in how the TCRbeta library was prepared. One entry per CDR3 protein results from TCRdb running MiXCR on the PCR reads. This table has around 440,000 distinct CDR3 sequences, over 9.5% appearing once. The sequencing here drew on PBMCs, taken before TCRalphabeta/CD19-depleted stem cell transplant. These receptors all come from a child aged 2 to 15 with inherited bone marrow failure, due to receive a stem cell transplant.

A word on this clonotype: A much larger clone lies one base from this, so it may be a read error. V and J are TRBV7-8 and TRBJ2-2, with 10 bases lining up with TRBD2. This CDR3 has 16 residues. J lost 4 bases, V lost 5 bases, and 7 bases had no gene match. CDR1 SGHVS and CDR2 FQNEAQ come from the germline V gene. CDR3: CASSVIPSGSTGELFF. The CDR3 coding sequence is TGTGCCAGCAGCGTTATCCCTAGCGGGAGCACCGGGGAGCTGTTTTTT.

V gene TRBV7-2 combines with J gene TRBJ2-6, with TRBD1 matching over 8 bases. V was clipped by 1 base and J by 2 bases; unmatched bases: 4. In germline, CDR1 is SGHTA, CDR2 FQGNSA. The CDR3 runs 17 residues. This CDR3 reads CASSLVQGVAGANVLTF. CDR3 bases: TGTGCCAGCAGCTTAGTACAGGGGGTGGCTGGGGCCAACGTCCTGACTTTC.

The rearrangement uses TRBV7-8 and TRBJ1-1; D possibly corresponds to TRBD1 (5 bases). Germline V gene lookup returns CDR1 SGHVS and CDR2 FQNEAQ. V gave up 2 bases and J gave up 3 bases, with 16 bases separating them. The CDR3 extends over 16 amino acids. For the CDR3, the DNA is TGTGCCAGCAGCTTAAAGCTCCAAAGGGGACACACTGAAGCTTTCTTT. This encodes CASSLKLQRGHTEAFF.

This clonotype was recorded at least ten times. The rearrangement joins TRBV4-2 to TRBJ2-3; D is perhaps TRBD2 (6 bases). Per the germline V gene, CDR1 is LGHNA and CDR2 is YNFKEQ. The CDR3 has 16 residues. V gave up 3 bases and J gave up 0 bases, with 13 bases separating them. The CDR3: CASSQEGRPSTDTQYF. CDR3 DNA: TGTGCCAGCAGCCAGGAGGGACGCCCTAGCACAGATACGCAGTATTTT.

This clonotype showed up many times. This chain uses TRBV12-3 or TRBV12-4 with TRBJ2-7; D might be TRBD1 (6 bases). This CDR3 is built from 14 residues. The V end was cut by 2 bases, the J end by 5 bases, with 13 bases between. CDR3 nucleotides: TGTGCCAGCAGTTTATATCCAGAGGGGGACGAGCAGTACTTC. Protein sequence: CASSLYPEGDEQYF.

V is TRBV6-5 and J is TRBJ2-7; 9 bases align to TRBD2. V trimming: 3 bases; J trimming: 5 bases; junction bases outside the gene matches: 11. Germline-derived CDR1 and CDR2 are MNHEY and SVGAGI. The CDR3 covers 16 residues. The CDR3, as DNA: TGTGCCAGCAGTTATGAGGCGGGAGGGCCTTTCGACGAGCAGTACTTC. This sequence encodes CASSYEAGGPFDEQYF.

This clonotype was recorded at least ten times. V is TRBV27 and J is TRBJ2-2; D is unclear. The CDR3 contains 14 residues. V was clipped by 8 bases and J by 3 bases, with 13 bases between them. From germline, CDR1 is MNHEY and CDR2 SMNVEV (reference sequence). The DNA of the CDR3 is TGTGCCAGCCTCGGACGGACGGACACCGGGGAGCTGTTTTTT. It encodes CASLGRTDTGELFF.

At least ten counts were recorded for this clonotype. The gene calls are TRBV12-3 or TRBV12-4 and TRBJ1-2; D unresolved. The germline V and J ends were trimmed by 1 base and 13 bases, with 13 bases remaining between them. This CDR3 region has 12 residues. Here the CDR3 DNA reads TGTGCCAGCAGTTTAGAACTTCCAGTGACCACCTTC. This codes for CASSLELPVTTF.

CDR3 coding DNA: TGTGCCACCAGCAGAGACCCCGGTGTAGGAGAGACCCAGTACTTC. This codes for CATSRDPGVGETQYF. The chain uses TRBV15 and TRBJ2-5; D is ambiguous. The CDR3 consists of 15 residues. The V end lost 0 bases, the J end lost 4 bases, and 12 bases lay between the germline ends. Germline V gives CDR1 LNHNV, CDR2 YYDKDF (reference sequence).

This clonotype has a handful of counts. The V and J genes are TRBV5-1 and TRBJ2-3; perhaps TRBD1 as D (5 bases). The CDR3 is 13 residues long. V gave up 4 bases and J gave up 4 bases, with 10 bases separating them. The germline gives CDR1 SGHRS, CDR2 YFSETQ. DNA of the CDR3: TGCGCCAGCAGCCTCTACAGGTCAGATACGCAGTATTTT. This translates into CASSLYRSDTQYF.

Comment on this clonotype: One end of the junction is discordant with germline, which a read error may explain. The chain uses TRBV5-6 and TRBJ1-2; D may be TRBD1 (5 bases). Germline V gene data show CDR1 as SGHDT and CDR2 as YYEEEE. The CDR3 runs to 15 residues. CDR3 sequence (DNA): TGTGCCACCAGCTTGAACTACAGGCTTAACTATGGCTACACCTTC. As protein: CATSLNYRLNYGYTF.

This CDR3 reads CASSAHPGTGYSYNEQFF. CDR3 bases: TGTGCCAGTAGTGCCCATCCCGGGACAGGGTACTCCTACAATGAGCAGTTCTTC. The V call is TRBV19, the J call TRBJ2-1; 9 nucleotides match TRBD1. Per the germline V gene, CDR1 is LNHDA and CDR2 is SQIVND (reference sequence). This CDR3 comprises 18 residues. V was pared by 5 bases and J by 0 bases, with 11 bases of the junction left unmatched.

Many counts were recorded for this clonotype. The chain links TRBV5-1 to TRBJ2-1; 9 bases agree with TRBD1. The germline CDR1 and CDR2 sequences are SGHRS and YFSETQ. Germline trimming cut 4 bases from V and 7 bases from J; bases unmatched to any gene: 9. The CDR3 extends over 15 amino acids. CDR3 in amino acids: CASSQTPGQGNEQFF. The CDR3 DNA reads TGCGCCAGCAGCCAAACCCCGGGACAGGGAAATGAGCAGTTCTTC.

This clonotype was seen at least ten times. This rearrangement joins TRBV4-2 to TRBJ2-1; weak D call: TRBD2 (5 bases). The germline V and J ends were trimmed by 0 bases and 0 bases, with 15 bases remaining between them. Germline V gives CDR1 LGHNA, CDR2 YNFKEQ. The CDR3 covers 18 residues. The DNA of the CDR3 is TGTGCCAGCAGCCAAGATATGGGGAGCCCGAGCTCCTACAATGAGCAGTTCTTC. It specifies CASSQDMGSPSSYNEQFF.

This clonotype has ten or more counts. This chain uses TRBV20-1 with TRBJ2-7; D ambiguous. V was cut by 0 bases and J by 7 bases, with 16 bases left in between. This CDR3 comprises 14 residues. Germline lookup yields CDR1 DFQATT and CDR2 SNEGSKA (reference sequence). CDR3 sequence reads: CSARDRAGLGEQYF. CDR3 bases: TGCAGTGCTAGAGATAGGGCAGGCCTGGGTGAGCAGTACTTC.

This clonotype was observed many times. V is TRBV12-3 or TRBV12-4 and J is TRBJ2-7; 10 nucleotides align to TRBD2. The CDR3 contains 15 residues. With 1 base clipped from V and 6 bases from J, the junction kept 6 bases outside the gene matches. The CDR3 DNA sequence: TGTGCCAGCAGTTTAGTCGGGGCTAGCGGGAGCGAGCAGTACTTC. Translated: CASSLVGASGSEQYF.

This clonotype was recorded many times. CDR3 in amino acids: CSVDGFYGYTF. CDR3 in DNA: TGCAGCGTTGACGGATTTTATGGCTACACCTTC. This chain links TRBV29-1 with TRBJ1-2; the D is unclear. Germline-derived CDR1 and CDR2 are SQVTM and ANQGSEA. This CDR3 region has 11 residues. V dropped 3 bases and J dropped 5 bases, with 7 bases sitting between them.

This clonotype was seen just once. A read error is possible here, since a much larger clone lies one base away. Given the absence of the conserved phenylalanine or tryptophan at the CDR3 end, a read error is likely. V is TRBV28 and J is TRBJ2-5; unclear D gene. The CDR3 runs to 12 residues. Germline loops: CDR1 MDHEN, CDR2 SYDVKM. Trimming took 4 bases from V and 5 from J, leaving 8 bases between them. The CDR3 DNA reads TGTGCCAGCAGTTGGGGTTGGGAGACCCAGTACCTC. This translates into CASSWGWETQYL.

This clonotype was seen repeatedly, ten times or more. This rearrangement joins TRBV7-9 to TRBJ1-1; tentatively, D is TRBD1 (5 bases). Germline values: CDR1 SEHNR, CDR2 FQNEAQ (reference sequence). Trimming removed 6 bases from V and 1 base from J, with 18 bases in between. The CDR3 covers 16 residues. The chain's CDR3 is CASSSPIGRENTEAFF. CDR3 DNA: TGTGCCAGCAGTTCCCCCATAGGCAGGGAGAACACTGAAGCTTTCTTT.

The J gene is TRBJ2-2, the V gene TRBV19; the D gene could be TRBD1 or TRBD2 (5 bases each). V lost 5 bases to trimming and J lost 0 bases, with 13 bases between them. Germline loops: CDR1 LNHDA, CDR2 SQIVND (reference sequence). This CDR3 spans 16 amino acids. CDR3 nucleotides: TGTGCCAGTAGTTCGGGGCTTAACCCGAACACCGGGGAGCTGTTTTTT. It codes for CASSSGLNPNTGELFF.

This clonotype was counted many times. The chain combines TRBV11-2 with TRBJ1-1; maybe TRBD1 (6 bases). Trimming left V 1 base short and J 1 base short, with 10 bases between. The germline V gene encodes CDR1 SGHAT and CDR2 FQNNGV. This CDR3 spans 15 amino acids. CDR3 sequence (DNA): TGTGCCAGCAGCTTAGCTCGGACAGCGAACACTGAAGCTTTCTTT. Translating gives CASSLARTANTEAFF.

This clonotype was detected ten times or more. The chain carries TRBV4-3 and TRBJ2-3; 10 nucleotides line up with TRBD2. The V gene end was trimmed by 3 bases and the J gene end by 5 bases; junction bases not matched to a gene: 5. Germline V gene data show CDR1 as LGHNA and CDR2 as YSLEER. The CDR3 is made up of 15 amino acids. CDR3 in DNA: TGCGCCAGCAGCCATCTAGCGGGAGCTGGAGATACGCAGTATTTT. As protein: CASSHLAGAGDTQYF.

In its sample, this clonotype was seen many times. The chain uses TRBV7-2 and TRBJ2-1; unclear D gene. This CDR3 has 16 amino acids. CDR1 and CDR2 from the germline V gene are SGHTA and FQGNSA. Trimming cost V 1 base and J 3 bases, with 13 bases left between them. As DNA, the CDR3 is TGTGCCAGCAGCTTAGTATCCGGTGTAATCTACAATGAGCAGTTCTTC. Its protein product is CASSLVSGVIYNEQFF.